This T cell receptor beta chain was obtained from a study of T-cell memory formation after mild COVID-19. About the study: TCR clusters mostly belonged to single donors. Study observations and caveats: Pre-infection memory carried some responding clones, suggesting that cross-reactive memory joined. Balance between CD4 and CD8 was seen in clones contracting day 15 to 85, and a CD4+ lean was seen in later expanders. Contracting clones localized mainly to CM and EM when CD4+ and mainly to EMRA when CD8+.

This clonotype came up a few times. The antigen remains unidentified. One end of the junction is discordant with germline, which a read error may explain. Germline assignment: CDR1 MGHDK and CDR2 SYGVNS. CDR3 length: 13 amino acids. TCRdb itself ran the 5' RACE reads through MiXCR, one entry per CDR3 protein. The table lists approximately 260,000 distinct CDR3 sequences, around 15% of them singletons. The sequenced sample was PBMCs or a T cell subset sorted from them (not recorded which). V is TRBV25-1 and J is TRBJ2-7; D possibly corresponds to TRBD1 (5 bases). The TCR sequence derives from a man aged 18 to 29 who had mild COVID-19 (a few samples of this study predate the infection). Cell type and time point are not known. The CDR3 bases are TGTGCCAGCAGTCGCCAGGGCTCCGACGAGCAGTACTTC. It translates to CASSRQGSDEQYF.